Detailed here is one TCR beta chain. Clones were read by immunoSEQ multiplex PCR, and TCRdb kept only the in-frame ones, dropping some. The data contain over a million clones, approximately 76% of them singletons. This record comes from a study of shared clonotypes between healthy human individuals. This sequence originates from a man younger than 35 in good health. The sequencing sample was made of memory CD4+ T cells sorted from blood. Regarding subset: CD45RA-negative fraction.

In DNA, the CDR3 is TGCGCCAGCAGAGGGGGCCTAGCGAACACTGAAGCTTTCTTT. Amino acids: CASRGGLANTEAFF. This chain connects TRBV5-1 to TRBJ1-1; TRBD1 matches at 7 bases. Germline lookup yields CDR1 SGHRS and CDR2 YFSETQ. V gave up 5 bases and J gave up 1 base; unmatched junction bases: 5. This CDR3 region has 14 residues. Using reference TRBV5-1 and TRBJ1-1 for the parts outside the CDR3, the full variable domain is KAGVTQTPRYLIKTRGQQVTLSCSPISGHRSVSWYQQTPGQGLQFLFEYFSETQRNKGNFPGRFSGRQFSNSRSEMNVSTLELGDSALYLCASRGGLANTEAFFGQGTRLTVV.